This is a list of T cell receptor beta chains from one sample in a study of cytomegalovirus exposure and HLA in healthy donors. The method was immunoSEQ multiplex PCR; TCRdb's version includes in-frame clones alone and lacks a portion of them. Of roughly 150,000 clones detected, approximately 80% appear once; the ten largest clones hold under 2%. Specimen: PBMCs. The source is a woman younger than 35 in good health and CMV-seronegative. Both conserved end residues are part of each CDR3. Fields, in order: J gene, V gene, CDR3 protein.

TRBJ1-2	TRBV6-5	CASSPRVQPNYGYTF
TRBJ1-4	TRBV2	CASSGGVNEKLFF
TRBJ2-3	TRBV7-9	CASSLSRVIGDTQYF
TRBJ1-2	TRBV25-1	CASMATGLNYGYTF
TRBJ1-4	TRBV5-6	CASSLLDRGPRVNEKLFF
TRBJ1-1	TRBV23-1	CAGFRNVSEAFF
TRBJ1-1	TRBV28	CASSLGGTGGTEAFF
TRBJ2-1	TRBV5-4	CASSLGGGAYNEQFF
TRBJ2-6	TRBV5-1	CASTPRTGANVLTF
TRBJ1-5	TRBV28	CASSPHGTQLNQPQHF
TRBJ2-3	TRBV7-9	CASSSQGKGTDTQYF
TRBJ1-2	TRBV28	CASSLGGQGGPNYGYTF
TRBJ1-3	TRBV7-9	CASSGSLGQLAGNTIYF
TRBJ1-1	TRBV5-6	CASRESEFLNTEAFF
TRBJ2-1	TRBV7-8	CASSLRNEQFF
TRBJ2-1	TRBV7-9	CASSLGGGLYNEQFF
TRBJ1-1	TRBV23-1	CASRYTGALNTEAFF
TRBJ2-1	TRBV5-1	CASSLIAGGRGEQFF
TRBJ2-3	TRBV7-9	CASSPSDSTDTQYF
TRBJ1-1	TRBV7-2	CASSFGGTGNTEAFF
TRBJ2-1	TRBV7-3	CASSSGLAGHEQFF
TRBJ2-1	TRBV5-1	CASSLVTGGTEQFF
TRBJ2-5	TRBV27	CASSFMSEGIEETQYF
TRBJ1-2	TRBV5-1	CASSGGQEIYKNNYGYTF
TRBJ1-5	TRBV28	CASSLGGGQGSNQPQHF
TRBJ2-3	TRBV19	CASSIAAEVTDTQYF
TRBJ2-7	TRBV28	CASSAPGQGIYEQYF
TRBJ2-2	TRBV30	CACLATDRGFWAGELFF
TRBJ1-1	TRBV10-3	CAISPGTANTEAFF
TRBJ1-2	TRBV19	CAGYRGNYGYTF
TRBJ2-3	TRBV5-1	CASSTRGASSTDTQYF
TRBJ2-1	TRBV5-1	CASSLGGGHRDEQFF
TRBJ1-1	TRBV6-5	CASSVRQGKNTEAFF
TRBJ1-1	TRBV5-1	CASSWGDRGWEAFF
TRBJ1-2	TRBV14	CASSHLLGQGSYGYTF
TRBJ1-1	TRBV13	CASSLWGGSTEAFF
TRBJ2-7	TRBV6-9	CASSYRGQSSYEQYF
TRBJ1-6	TRBV7-6	CASSATGTLNSPLHF
TRBJ1-2	TRBV5-1	CASSLGRDKYGYTF
TRBJ1-1	TRBV2	CATGRVRAEAFF
TRBJ2-1	TRBV30	CAWSPGLAGDKQFF
TRBJ2-7	TRBV7-9	CAQGSDSYEQYF
TRBJ2-2	TRBV7-9	CASSPRTSGITGELFF
TRBJ2-5	TRBV5-1	CASGTGRVQETQYF
TRBJ2-7	TRBV6-5	CASSERPGEQYF
TRBJ1-2	TRBV28	CASSLGGQIGYTF
TRBJ2-3	TRBV5-1	CASRGSFGDTDTQYF
TRBJ1-2	TRBV19	CASSFRRSGYGYTF